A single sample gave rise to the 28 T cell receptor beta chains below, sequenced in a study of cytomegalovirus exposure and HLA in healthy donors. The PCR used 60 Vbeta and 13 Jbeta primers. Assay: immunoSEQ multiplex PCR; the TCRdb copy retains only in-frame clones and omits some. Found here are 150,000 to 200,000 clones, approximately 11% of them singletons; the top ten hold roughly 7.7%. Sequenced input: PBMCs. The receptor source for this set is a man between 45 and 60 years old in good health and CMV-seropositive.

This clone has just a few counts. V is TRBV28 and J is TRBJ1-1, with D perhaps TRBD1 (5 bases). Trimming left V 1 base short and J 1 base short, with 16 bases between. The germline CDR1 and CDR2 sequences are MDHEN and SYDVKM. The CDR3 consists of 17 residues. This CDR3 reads CASSLSLQWRGNTEAFF. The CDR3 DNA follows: TGTGCCAGCAGTTTATCCCTCCAATGGAGGGGGAACACTGAAGCTTTCTTT.

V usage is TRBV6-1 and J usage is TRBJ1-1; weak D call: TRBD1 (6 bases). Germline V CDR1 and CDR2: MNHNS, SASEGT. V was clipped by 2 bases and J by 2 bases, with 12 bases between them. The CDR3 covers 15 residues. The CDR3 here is CASSEPAGVNTEAFF. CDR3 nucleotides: TGTGCCAGCAGTGAACCCGCAGGGGTAAACACTGAAGCTTTCTTT.

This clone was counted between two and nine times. The CDR3 nucleotides read TGTGCCAGCAGCTTGAAGGGAAGCGGATATGGCTACACCTTC. This codes for CASSLKGSGYGYTF. V usage is TRBV5-4 and J usage is TRBJ1-2, with unresolved D. V was trimmed by 1 base and J by 5 bases, leaving 12 bases between them. Looked up from germline, CDR1 is SGHNT and CDR2 is YYREEE (reference sequence). CDR3 size: 14 residues.

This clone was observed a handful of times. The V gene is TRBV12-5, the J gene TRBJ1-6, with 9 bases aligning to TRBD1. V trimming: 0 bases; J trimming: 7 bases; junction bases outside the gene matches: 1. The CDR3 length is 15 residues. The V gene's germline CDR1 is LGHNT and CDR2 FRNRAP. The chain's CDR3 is CASGLVQGANSPLHF. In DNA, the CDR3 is TGTGCTAGTGGTTTGGTACAGGGGGCGAATTCACCCCTCCACTTT.

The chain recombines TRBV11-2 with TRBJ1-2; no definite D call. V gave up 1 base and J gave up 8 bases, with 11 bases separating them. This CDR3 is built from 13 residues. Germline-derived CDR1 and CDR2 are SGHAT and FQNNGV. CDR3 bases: TGTGCCAGCAGCTTAGGCAGGTTTCGCGGCTACACCTTC. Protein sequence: CASSLGRFRGYTF.

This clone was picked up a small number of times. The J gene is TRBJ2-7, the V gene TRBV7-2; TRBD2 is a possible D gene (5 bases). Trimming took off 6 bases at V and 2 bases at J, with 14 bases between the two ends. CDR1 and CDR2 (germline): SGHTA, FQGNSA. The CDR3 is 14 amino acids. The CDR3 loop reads CASSSGLPPYEQYF. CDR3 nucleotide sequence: TGTGCCAGCAGTTCCGGACTCCCCCCCTACGAGCAGTACTTC.

CDR3 coding DNA: TGTGCCAGTACTAAGACAGGGGTTGAGACTGAAGCTTTCTTT. This encodes CASTKTGVETEAFF. This chain joins TRBV19 and TRBJ1-1; TRBD1 agrees at 8 bases. J was trimmed by 5 bases and V by 7 bases; bases with no gene match: 9. The CDR3 consists of 14 residues. The germline V gene has CDR1 LNHDA and CDR2 SQIVND (reference sequence).

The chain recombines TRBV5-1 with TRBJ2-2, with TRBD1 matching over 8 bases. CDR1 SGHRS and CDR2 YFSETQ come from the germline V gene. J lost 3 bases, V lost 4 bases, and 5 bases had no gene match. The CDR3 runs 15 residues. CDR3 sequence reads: CASSLTGEDTGELFF. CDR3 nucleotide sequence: TGCGCCAGCAGCCTGACAGGGGAAGACACCGGGGAGCTGTTTTTT.

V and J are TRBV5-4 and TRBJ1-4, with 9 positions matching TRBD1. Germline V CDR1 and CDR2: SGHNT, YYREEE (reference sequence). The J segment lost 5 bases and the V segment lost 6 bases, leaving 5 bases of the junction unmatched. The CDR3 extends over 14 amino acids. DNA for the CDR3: TGTGCCAGCACAACAGGGGGCGTAAATGAAAAACTGTTTTTT. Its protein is CASTTGGVNEKLFF. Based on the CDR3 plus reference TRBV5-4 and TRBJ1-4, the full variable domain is ETGVTQSPTHLIKTRGQQVTLRCSSQSGHNTVSWYQQALGQGPQFIFQYYREEENGRGNFPPRFSGLQFPNYSSELNVNALELDDSALYLCASTTGGVNEKLFFGSGTQLSVL.

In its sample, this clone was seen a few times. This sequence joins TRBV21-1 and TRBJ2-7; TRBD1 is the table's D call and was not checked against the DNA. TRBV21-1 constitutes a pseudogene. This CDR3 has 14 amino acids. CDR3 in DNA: TGTGCCAGCAGCACATCGACAGGGGGTAACGAGCAGTACTTC. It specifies CASSTSTGGNEQYF.

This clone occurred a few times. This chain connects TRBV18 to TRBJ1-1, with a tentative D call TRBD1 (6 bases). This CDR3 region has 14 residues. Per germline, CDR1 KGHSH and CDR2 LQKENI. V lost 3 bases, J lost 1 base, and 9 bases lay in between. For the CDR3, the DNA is TGTGCCAGCTCACCGGGCAGGGGGAACACTGAAGCTTTCTTT. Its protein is CASSPGRGNTEAFF. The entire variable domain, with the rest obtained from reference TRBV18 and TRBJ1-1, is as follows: NAGVMQNPRHLVRRRGQEARLRCSPMKGHSHVYWYRQLPEEGLKFMVYLQKENIIDESGMPKERFSAEFPKEGPSILRIQQVVRGDSAAYFCASSPGRGNTEAFFGQGTRLTVV.

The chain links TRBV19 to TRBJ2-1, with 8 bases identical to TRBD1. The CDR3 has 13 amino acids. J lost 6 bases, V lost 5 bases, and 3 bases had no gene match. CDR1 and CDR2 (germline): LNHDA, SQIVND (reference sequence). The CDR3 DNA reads TGTGCCAGTAGTTTACAGGGGGGCAATGAGCAGTTCTTC. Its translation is CASSLQGGNEQFF.

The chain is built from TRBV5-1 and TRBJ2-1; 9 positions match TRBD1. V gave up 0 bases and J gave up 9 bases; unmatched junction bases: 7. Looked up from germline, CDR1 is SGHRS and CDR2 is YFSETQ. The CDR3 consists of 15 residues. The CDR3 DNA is TGCGCCAGCAGCTTGGTTCTCGACAGGGGGGGTGAGCAGTTCTTC. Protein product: CASSLVLDRGGEQFF. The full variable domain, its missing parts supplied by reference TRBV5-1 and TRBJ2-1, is KAGVTQTPRYLIKTRGQQVTLSCSPISGHRSVSWYQQTPGQGLQFLFEYFSETQRNKGNFPGRFSGRQFSNSRSEMNVSTLELGDSALYLCASSLVLDRGGEQFFGPGTRLTVL.

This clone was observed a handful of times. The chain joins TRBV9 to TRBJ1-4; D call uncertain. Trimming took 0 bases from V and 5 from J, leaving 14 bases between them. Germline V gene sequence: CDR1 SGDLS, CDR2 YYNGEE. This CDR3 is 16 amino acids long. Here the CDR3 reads CASSVADGNPNEKLFF. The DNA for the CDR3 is TGTGCCAGCAGCGTAGCTGATGGCAATCCAAATGAAAAACTGTTTTTT.

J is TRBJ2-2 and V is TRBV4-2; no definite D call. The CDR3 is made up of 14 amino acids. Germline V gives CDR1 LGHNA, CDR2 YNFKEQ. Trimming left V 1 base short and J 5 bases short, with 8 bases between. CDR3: CASSQAQKTGELFF. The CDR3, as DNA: TGTGCCAGCAGCCAAGCGCAGAAGACCGGGGAGCTGTTTTTT.

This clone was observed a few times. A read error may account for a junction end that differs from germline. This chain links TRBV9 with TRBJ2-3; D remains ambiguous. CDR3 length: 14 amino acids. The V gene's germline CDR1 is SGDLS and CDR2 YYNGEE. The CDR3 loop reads CASRVDRTLDKQYF. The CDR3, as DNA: TGTGCCAGCAGAGTAGATAGAACGTTAGATAAGCAGTATTTT.

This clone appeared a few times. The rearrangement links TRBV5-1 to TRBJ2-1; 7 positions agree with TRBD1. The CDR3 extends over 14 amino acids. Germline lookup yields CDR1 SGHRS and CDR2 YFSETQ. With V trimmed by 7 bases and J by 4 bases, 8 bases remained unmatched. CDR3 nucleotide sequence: TGCGCCAGCGCCTCGGGACAGAAATACAATGAGCAGTTCTTC. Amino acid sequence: CASASGQKYNEQFF.

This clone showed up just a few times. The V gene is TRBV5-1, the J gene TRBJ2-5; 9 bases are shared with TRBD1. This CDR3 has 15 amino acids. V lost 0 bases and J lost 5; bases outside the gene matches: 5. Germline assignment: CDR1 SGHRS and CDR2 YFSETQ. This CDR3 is CASSLGGQGMETQYF. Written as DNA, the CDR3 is TGCGCCAGCAGCTTGGGGGGACAGGGAATGGAGACCCAGTACTTC.

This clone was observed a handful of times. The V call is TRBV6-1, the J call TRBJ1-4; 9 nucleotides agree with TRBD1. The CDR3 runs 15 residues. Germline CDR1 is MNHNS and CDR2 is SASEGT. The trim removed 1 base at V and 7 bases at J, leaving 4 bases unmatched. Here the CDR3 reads CASSEGTGASEKLFF. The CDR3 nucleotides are TGTGCCAGCAGTGAAGGGACAGGGGCTAGTGAAAAACTGTTTTTT.

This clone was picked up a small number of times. The CDR3 loop is CASSWTGGPWTEAFF. In DNA, the CDR3 is TGTGCCAGCAGCTGGACAGGGGGCCCTTGGACTGAAGCTTTCTTT. V and J are TRBV11-3 and TRBJ1-1, with TRBD1 matching 11 bases. The trim removed 4 bases at V and 5 bases at J, leaving 6 bases unmatched. The CDR3 runs to 15 residues. The germline V gene has CDR1 SGHNT and CDR2 YENEEA.

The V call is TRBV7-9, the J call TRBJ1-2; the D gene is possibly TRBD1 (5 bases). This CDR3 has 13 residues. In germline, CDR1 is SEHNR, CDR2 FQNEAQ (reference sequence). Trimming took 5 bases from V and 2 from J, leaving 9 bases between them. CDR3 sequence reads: CASSVGLNYGYTF. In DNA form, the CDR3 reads TGTGCCAGCAGCGTGGGACTGAACTATGGCTACACCTTC.

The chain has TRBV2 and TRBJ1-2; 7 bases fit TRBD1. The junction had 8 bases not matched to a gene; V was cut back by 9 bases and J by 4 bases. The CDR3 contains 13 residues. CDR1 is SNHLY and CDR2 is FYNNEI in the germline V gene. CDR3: CARGDSSGYGYTF. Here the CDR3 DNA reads TGTGCCAGGGGGGACAGCTCGGGCTATGGCTACACCTTC.

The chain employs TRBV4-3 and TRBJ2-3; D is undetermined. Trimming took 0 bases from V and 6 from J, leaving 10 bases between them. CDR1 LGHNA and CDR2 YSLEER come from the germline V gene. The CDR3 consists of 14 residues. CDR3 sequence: CASSQDHAGDTQYF. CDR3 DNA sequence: TGCGCCAGCAGCCAAGATCACGCAGGCGATACGCAGTATTTT.

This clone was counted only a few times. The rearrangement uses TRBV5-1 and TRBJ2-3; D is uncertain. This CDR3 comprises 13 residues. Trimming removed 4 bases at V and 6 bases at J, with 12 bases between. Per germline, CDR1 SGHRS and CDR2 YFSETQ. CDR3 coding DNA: TGCGCCAGCAGCCCCGTGAGGCACGATACGCAGTATTTT. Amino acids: CASSPVRHDTQYF.

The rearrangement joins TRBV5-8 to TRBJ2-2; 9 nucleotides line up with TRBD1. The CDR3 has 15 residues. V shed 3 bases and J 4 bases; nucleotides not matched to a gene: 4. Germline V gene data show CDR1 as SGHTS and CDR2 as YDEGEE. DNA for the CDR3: TGTGCCAGCAGCTCGGACAGGGGACGCACCGGGGAGCTGTTTTTT. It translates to CASSSDRGRTGELFF.

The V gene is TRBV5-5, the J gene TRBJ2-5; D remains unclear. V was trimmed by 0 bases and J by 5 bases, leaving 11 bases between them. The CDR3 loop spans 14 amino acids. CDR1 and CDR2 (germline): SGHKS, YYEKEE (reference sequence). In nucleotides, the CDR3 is TGTGCCAGCAGCTTGGATTACTTACGGGAGACCCAGTACTTC. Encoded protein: CASSLDYLRETQYF.

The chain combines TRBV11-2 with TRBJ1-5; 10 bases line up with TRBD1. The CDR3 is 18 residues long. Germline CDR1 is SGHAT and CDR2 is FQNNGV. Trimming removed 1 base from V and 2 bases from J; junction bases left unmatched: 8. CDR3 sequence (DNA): TGTGCCAGCAGCTTAGCTCGCCCCGGGACAGGGGGCAATCAGCCCCAGCATTTT. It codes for CASSLARPGTGGNQPQHF.

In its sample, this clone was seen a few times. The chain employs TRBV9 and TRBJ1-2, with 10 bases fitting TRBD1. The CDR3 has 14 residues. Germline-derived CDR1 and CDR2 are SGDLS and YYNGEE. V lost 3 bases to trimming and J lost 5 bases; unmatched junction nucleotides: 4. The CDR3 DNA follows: TGTGCCAGCAGCGCGACAGGGGGCGCGTATGGCTACACCTTC. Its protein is CASSATGGAYGYTF.